This TCR beta chain was found in a study of identical twins. Findings of the study overall: The conclusions drew on cross-sectional statistical analysis instead of tracking the same donors. Out-of-frame alpha sequences common to twins exhibited an excess of low generation probability. Cord blood beta clonotypes present at high abundance carried fewer insertions; no such pattern appeared in memory repertoires.

The CDR3 contains 14 residues. V gave up 0 bases and J gave up 7 bases, with 13 bases separating them. Germline CDR1 GTSNPN, CDR2 SVGIG (reference sequence). After template switching added a universal primer site, the resulting cDNA carried unique molecular identifiers. TCRdb used MiXCR to reprocess the 5' RACE reads, holding one entry per CDR3 protein. The sample yields more than 200,000 distinct CDR3 sequences, roughly an eighth seen once. On this clonotype: What it recognizes is unknown.

This receptor was taken from a woman aged 18-29 years in good health. The V gene is TRBV30, the J gene TRBJ2-1; D gene uncertain. Source material: memory (CD45RO+) T cells sorted from blood. The CDR3 region is CAWSVQRKRNEQFF. As DNA, the CDR3 is TGTGCCTGGAGTGTACAAAGGAAGCGAAATGAGCAGTTCTTC.